This T cell receptor beta chain was recovered during a study of identical twins. In its sample, this clonotype was seen a few times. The CDR3 is 16 residues long. The germline gives CDR1 SGHRS, CDR2 YFSETQ. Deletions cut 0 bases from V and 0 bases from J, with 11 bases between. MiXCR, run by TCRdb on the 5' RACE reads, gives a single entry per CDR3 protein. The sample holds approximately 890,000 distinct CDR3 sequences, over 9% seen once. These data are also associated with another study on yellow fever vaccine responses in identical twins.

Sequenced: PBMCs. The chain has TRBV5-1 and TRBJ2-3; D perhaps matches TRBD2 (5 bases). The clonotype comes from a woman under 30 in good health. The CDR3 protein is CASSLVAGQSTDTQYF. CDR3 coding DNA: TGCGCCAGCAGCTTGGTGGCGGGTCAAAGCACAGATACGCAGTATTTT. The full variable domain, its missing parts supplied by reference TRBV5-1 and TRBJ2-3, is KAGVTQTPRYLIKTRGQQVTLSCSPISGHRSVSWYQQTPGQGLQFLFEYFSETQRNKGNFPGRFSGRQFSNSRSEMNVSTLELGDSALYLCASSLVAGQSTDTQYFGPGTRLTVL.